This TCR beta chain was recovered during a study of control samples from healthy donors and cancer patients. Assay: immunoSEQ multiplex PCR; the TCRdb copy retains only in-frame clones and omits some. There are 50,000 to 75,000 clones in the sample; over 75% occur only once, and roughly 5.1% lies in the top ten. This CDR3 is built from 14 residues. V shed 6 bases and J 7 bases; nucleotides not matched to a gene: 10. CDR1 SGDLS and CDR2 YYNGEE come from the germline V gene. This clone was observed a few times. V and J are TRBV9 and TRBJ1-2; TRBD1 matches at 9 bases. The specimen was blood. The sequence derives from a man aged 40-49 years in good health. CDR3 residues: CASTGQGLGLGYTF. CDR3 nucleotide sequence: TGTGCCAGCACCGGACAGGGGTTGGGGCTTGGCTACACCTTC.